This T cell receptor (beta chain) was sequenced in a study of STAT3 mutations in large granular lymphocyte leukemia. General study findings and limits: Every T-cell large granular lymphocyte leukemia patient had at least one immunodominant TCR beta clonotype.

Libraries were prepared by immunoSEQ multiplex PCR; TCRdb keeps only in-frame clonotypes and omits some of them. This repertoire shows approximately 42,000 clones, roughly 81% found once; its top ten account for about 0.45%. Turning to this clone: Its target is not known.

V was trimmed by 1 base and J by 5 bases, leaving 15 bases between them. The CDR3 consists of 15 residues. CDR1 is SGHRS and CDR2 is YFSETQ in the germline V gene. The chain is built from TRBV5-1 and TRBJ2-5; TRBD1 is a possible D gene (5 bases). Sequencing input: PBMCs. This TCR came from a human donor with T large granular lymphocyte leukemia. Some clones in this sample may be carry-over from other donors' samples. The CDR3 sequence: CASSLQGSGWETQYF. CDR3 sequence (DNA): TGCGCCAGCAGCTTGCAGGGCTCGGGTTGGGAGACCCAGTACTTC.